The clone carrying this TCR beta chain was seen more than once but under ten times. Antigen: not known. V was shortened by 2 bases and J by 3 bases, with 15 bases between the two germline ends. This CDR3 is built from 15 residues. CDR1 GTSNPN and CDR2 SVGIG come from the germline V gene (reference sequence). The data were taken from a study of T cells in narcolepsy. The study's findings and limits: Autoreactive clonotypes reportedly recurred in blood of same and different patients, not controls.

Measured with immunoSEQ multiplex PCR; TCRdb has only the in-frame clones, and not every one. Counted here are roughly 27,000 clones, around 84% occurring once; the ten biggest clones make up less than 1.3%. Sequenced input: memory (CD45RA-) CD4+ T cells from blood. The chain couples TRBV30 to TRBJ2-3; D gene unclear. This receptor was obtained from a human donor in good health. The CDR3 nucleotides are TGTGCCTGGAGTCCGTCGGAACTACTTACAGATACGCAGTATTTT. Translating it yields CAWSPSELLTDTQYF.